This T cell receptor beta chain stems from a study of PD-1 blockade in mismatch repair-deficient tumors. Germline CDR1 MGHDK, CDR2 SYGVNS. V was clipped by 3 bases and J by 6 bases; unmatched bases: 2. The CDR3 consists of 14 residues. The method was immunoSEQ multiplex PCR; TCRdb's version includes in-frame clones alone and lacks a portion of them. Among roughly 120,000 clones listed, 88% were seen once. The material sequenced was peripheral blood, taken just over 70 weeks after starting pembrolizumab. This clonotype was obtained from an adult with mismatch repair-deficient cancer. J is TRBJ2-1 and V is TRBV25-1; 10 nucleotides line up with TRBD2. The CDR3 bases are TGTGCCAGCAGTGACTGGACTAGCGGCAATGAGCAGTTCTTC. This sequence encodes CASSDWTSGNEQFF.